This TCR beta chain was obtained from a study of shared clonotypes between healthy human individuals. Whole-study results and caveats: Rarefaction showed sorted-subset sequencing was incomplete despite large depth. When naive CD4 clonotypes were compared across a few donors, around 4.6% were shared.

Terminally differentiated effector memory CD45RA+ cells were left out of the naive CD8 fraction, which was CD45RO-negative and positively selected for CCR7. About this clone: Its target is not known.

Per the germline V gene, CDR1 is SEHNR and CDR2 is FQNEAQ (reference sequence). Trimming cost V 1 base and J 4 bases, with 11 bases left between them. This CDR3 spans 14 amino acids. Only in-frame clones appear in the TCRdb table, and some are missing; sequencing was by immunoSEQ multiplex PCR. The sample carries hundreds of thousands of clones, about 95% recorded once. Specimen: naive CD8+ T cells sorted from blood. The chain joins TRBV7-9 to TRBJ2-7, with D uncertain. The sequence came from a woman in her 30s in good health. CDR3 coding DNA: TGTGCCAGCAGCTTAGGAAGCTCATTATACGAGCAGTACTTC. This codes for CASSLGSSLYEQYF.